A selection of T cell receptor beta chains follows, all from one sample in a study of blood T cell repertoires in COVID-19. Generated by immunoSEQ multiplex PCR, the TCRdb table keeps only in-frame clones and is missing some. The sample consists of over 200,000 clones, approximately 90% of them appearing once. Source material: PBMCs or T cells enriched from blood (not recorded which). The source is a middle-aged man who had recovered from COVID-19. The CDR3 runs from the conserved cysteine through the conserved F or W. D genes are given only for firm matches. The size of a clone is reported for some rows only, either as once, few or many, or as a class for expanded clones.

>.|16|.|TRBJ1-5|TRBV3-1/TRBV3-2
CASSQGRTYSNQPQHF
TGTGCCAGCAGCCAAGGTAGGACATATAGCAATCAGCCCCAGCATTTT
>.|13|.|TRBJ1-2|TRBV5-1
CASSLGQVDGYTF
TGCGCCAGCAGCTTGGGTCAGGTGGATGGCTACACCTTC
>.|12|.|TRBJ1-1|TRBV5-1
CASIGKNTEAFF
TGCGCCAGCATCGGGAAAAACACTGAAGCTTTCTTT
>.|13|.|TRBJ1-2|TRBV27
CASSYGRGDGYTF
TGTGCCAGCAGTTACGGGCGGGGAGATGGCTACACCTTC
>TRBD2|18|.|TRBJ2-5|TRBV15
CATSRDRVAGGGVETQYF
TGTGCCACCAGCAGAGATCGGGTAGCGGGAGGGGGGGTCGAGACCCAGTACTTC
>.|13|.|TRBJ1-2|TRBV29-1
CSAAGGDDYGYTF
TGCAGCGCCGCGGGGGGGGATGACTATGGCTACACCTTC
>TRBD1|16|.|TRBJ2-7|TRBV7-2
CASSRTRQGSSYEQYF
TGTGCCAGCAGCCGCACACGACAGGGGAGCTCCTACGAGCAGTACTTC
>.|16|.|TRBJ2-2|TRBV11-3
CASSFRGPLNTGELFF
TGTGCCAGCAGTTTCCGCGGTCCTCTGAACACCGGGGAGCTGTTTTTT
>TRBD1|15|.|TRBJ1-5|TRBV7-9
CASSPTGVGNQPQHF
TGTGCCAGCAGCCCTACAGGGGTGGGCAATCAGCCCCAGCATTTT
>.|15|.|TRBJ1-2|TRBV5-1
CASSSRQTGNYGYTF
TGCGCCAGCAGCTCCAGGCAAACGGGGAACTATGGCTACACCTTC
>.|18|.|TRBJ2-3|TRBV4-3
CASSQDQGELTLTDTQYF
TGCGCCAGCAGCCAAGATCAGGGTGAACTTACGCTCACAGATACGCAGTATTTT
>TRBD1|15|.|TRBJ1-1|TRBV27
CASSLTGVLNTEAFF
TGTGCCAGCAGTTTGACAGGGGTCCTGAACACTGAAGCTTTCTTT
>.|16|.|TRBJ2-7|TRBV10-3
CAISEIDRKVSYEQYF
TGTGCCATCAGTGAAATCGACAGGAAGGTCTCCTACGAGCAGTACTTC
>TRBD1|14|.|TRBJ1-2|TRBV27
CASKTPGTAYGYTF
TGTGCCAGCAAAACTCCCGGGACAGCCTATGGCTACACCTTC
>.|15|.|TRBJ2-2|TRBV4-1
CASSQYEPSPGELFF
TGCGCCAGCAGCCAGTACGAACCTAGCCCCGGGGAGCTGTTTTTT
>TRBD2|19|.|TRBJ2-1|TRBV13
CASSFVGLAGKVFVDEQFF
TGTGCCAGCAGCTTTGTGGGACTAGCGGGAAAAGTTTTCGTGGATGAGCAGTTCTTC
>.|16|.|TRBJ1-3|TRBV6-6
CASSYVGGSSGNTIYF
TGTGCCAGCAGTTACGTCGGGGGAAGTAGTGGAAACACCATATATTTT
>TRBD1|16|.|TRBJ1-4|TRBV5-5
CASSLAPAGGNEKLFF
TGTGCCAGCAGCTTGGCCCCGGCAGGGGGCAATGAAAAACTGTTTTTT
>TRBD2|15|.|TRBJ2-1|TRBV5-1
CASSVGTSGSNEQFF
TGCGCCAGCAGCGTAGGGACTAGCGGGAGCAATGAGCAGTTCTTC
>.|14|.|TRBJ2-2|TRBV20-1
CSASKSSTTGELFF
TGCAGTGCTAGTAAGTCTAGTACCACCGGGGAGCTGTTTTTT
>.|14|.|TRBJ2-7|TRBV3-1/TRBV3-2
CASSHRGLPYEQYF
TGTGCCAGCAGCCATCGGGGGTTGCCCTACGAGCAGTACTTC
>.|15|.|TRBJ1-5|TRBV28
CASESGESGNQPQHF
TGTGCCAGTGAATCAGGGGAATCGGGCAATCAGCCCCAGCATTTT
>.|16|.|TRBJ2-5|TRBV2
CASSRRARGLQETQYF
TGTGCCAGCAGTAGGCGGGCCAGGGGCCTCCAAGAGACCCAGTACTTC
>.|15|.|TRBJ1-6|TRBV6-1
CASSEGIEISSPLHF
TGTGCCAGCAGTGAAGGTATAGAGATTTCGTCACCCCTCCACTTT
>.|15|.|TRBJ2-1|TRBV19
CASSIERISYNEQFF
TGTGCCAGTAGTATTGAGCGGATTTCGTACAATGAGCAGTTCTTC
>.|16|.|TRBJ1-5|TRBV19
CASSIGEGRGNQPQHF
TGTGCCAGTAGTATAGGGGAGGGGAGAGGCAATCAGCCCCAGCATTTT
>TRBD1|12|once|TRBJ1-1|TRBV29-1
CSADRDRTEAFF
TGCAGCGCTGACAGGGATAGGACTGAAGCTTTCTTT
>TRBD2|15|.|TRBJ2-1|TRBV5-1
CASSWGLAGLNEQFF
TGCGCCAGCAGCTGGGGACTAGCGGGATTGAATGAGCAGTTCTTC
>TRBD1|15|.|TRBJ1-2|TRBV9
CASSVVPGGNYGYTF
TGTGCCAGCAGCGTAGTACCAGGGGGGAACTATGGCTACACCTTC
>.|12|once|TRBJ2-7|TRBV29-1
CSVDEQGNEQYF
TGCAGCGTTGATGAACAGGGTAACGAGCAGTACTTC
>TRBD1|16|.|TRBJ1-2|TRBV27
CASLSYGTGGKDGYTF
TGTGCCAGCCTGTCTTATGGGACAGGGGGAAAGGATGGCTACACCTTC
>.|18|.|TRBJ2-6|TRBV25-1
CASSASPTGTVGANVLTF
TGTGCCAGCAGTGCCTCACCTACAGGGACGGTTGGGGCCAACGTCCTGACTTTC
>.|16|.|TRBJ1-1|TRBV2
CASDTSPGDLNTEAFF
TGTGCCAGCGACACCTCCCCGGGGGACTTGAACACTGAAGCTTTCTTT
>TRBD1|16|.|TRBJ1-2|TRBV7-9
CASSWDRGQGGGGYTF
TGTGCCAGCAGCTGGGATCGAGGACAGGGAGGGGGAGGCTACACCTTC
>.|14|.|TRBJ1-5|TRBV10-3
CAISDRQGRQPQHF
TGTGCCATCAGTGATCGGCAGGGTCGACAGCCCCAGCATTTT
>.|14|.|TRBJ2-2|TRBV5-1
CASSLTGDTGELFF
TGCGCCAGCAGCTTGACGGGGGACACCGGGGAGCTGTTTTTT
>TRBD1|15|.|TRBJ2-1|TRBV2
CASSTGTGVYNEQFF
TGTGCCAGCAGCACCGGGACAGGGGTCTACAATGAGCAGTTCTTC
>TRBD1|15|once|TRBJ1-2|TRBV10-3
CAISEDDRGPYGYTF
TGTGCCATCAGTGAAGACGACAGGGGCCCATATGGCTACACCTTC
>.|14|.|TRBJ2-1|TRBV13
CASSVAGGVNEQFF
TGTGCCAGCAGCGTCGCCGGGGGTGTCAATGAGCAGTTCTTC
>.|13|once|TRBJ2-7|TRBV7-8
CASSQTDSYEQYF
TGTGCCAGCAGTCAGACAGACTCCTACGAGCAGTACTTC
>TRBD2|17|.|TRBJ2-1|TRBV7-2
CASSLRVGTSGSHEQFF
TGTGCCAGCAGCTTACGCGTCGGGACTAGCGGTTCCCATGAGCAGTTCTTC